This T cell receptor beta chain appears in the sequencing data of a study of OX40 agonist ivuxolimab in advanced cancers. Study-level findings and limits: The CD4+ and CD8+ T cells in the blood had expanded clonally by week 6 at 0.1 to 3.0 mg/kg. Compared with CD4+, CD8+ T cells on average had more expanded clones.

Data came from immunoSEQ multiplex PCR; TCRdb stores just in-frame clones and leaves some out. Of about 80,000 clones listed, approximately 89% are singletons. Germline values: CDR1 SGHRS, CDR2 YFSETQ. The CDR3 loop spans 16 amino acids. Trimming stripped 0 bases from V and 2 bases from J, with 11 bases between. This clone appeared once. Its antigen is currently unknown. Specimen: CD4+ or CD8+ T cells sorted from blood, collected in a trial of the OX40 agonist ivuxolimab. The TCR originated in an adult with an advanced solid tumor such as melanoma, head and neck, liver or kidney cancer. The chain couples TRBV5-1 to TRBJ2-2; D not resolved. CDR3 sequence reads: CASSLGSQVNTGELFF. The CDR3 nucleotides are TGCGCCAGCAGCTTGGGGTCTCAAGTAAACACCGGGGAGCTGTTTTTT.